These 30 T cell receptor beta chains share one sample of origin, sequenced in a study of response to subunit inactivated influenza vaccine (dated by TCRdb to the late 2010s). Libraries were constructed by RT-PCR. Sequencing relied on an Illumina HiSeq 2500. TCRdb reanalyzed the raw reads on its own, using fastp at Q25 for trimming and MiXCR for clone calling, and kept in-frame beta chains. Rows with a matching CDR3 protein are joined into one entry that keeps the most common DNA and genes. The sample table records 650,000 to 800,000 distinct CDR3 sequences; around 14% of these occur just once. Of the sample, less than 7% is held by the ten largest clones. Material: PBMCs from blood, obtained 14 to 15 days before vaccination. All receptors come from a man aged 50 to 60 who received an inactivated influenza vaccine. Donor details come from another sample of the same person, matched by shared clones.

This clonotype was seen ten or more times. J is TRBJ2-7 and V is TRBV14, with D unclear. The V end was cut by 1 base, the J end by 6 bases, with 13 bases between. The CDR3 is made up of 14 amino acids. The germline gives CDR1 SGHDN, CDR2 FVKESK. In DNA, the CDR3 is TGTGCCAGCAGCCAAGCTCATGGTGTAAGCGAGCAGTACTTC. It yields the protein CASSQAHGVSEQYF.

Only a few counts were recorded for this clonotype. J is TRBJ2-6 and V is TRBV5-1; 8 nucleotides line up with TRBD1. Germline V gene lookup returns CDR1 SGHRS and CDR2 YFSETQ. The CDR3 sequence is 16 residues long. V dropped 0 bases and J dropped 4; count of bases not matched to a gene: 3. This CDR3 is CASSLDRGTGANVLTF. The DNA for the CDR3 is TGCGCCAGCAGCTTGGACAGGGGGACAGGGGCCAACGTCCTGACTTTC.

This clonotype appeared a few times. V and J are TRBV7-2 and TRBJ2-5; no clear D. V dropped 5 bases and J dropped 4 bases, with 11 bases sitting between them. This CDR3 has 13 residues. Germline CDR1 and CDR2: SGHTA and FQGNSA. For the CDR3, the DNA is TGTGCCAGCAGCCCAAGGCCTGTAGAGACCCAGTACTTC. The encoded protein is CASSPRPVETQYF.

The genes are TRBV12-3 or TRBV12-4 and TRBJ2-2; D may be TRBD2 (5 bases). V was cut by 2 bases and J by 0 bases, with 10 bases left in between. The length of the CDR3 is 16 residues. The CDR3 reads CASSLRGPPNTGELFF. In DNA, the CDR3 is TGTGCCAGCAGTTTACGAGGGCCCCCGAACACCGGGGAGCTGTTTTTT.

This clonotype was seen only a few times. The V call is TRBV6-1, the J call TRBJ2-6, with no clear D. V was clipped by 6 bases and J by 0 bases, with 18 bases between them. This CDR3 is 18 amino acids long. Germline V gene lookup returns CDR1 MNHNS and CDR2 SASEGT. The CDR3 bases are TGTGCCAGCAGCCTTACACCCAGCTTTACCTCTGGGGCCAACGTCCTGACTTTC. Its protein is CASSLTPSFTSGANVLTF.

The genes are TRBV15 and TRBJ2-1; TRBD1 aligns across 9 bases. Germline trimming cut 4 bases from V and 6 bases from J; bases unmatched to any gene: 7. The CDR3 consists of 15 residues. The V gene's germline CDR1 is LNHNV and CDR2 YYDKDF (reference sequence). CDR3 amino acids: CATSTWDREINEQFF. The CDR3 nucleotides are TGTGCCACCAGCACCTGGGACAGGGAGATCAATGAGCAGTTCTTC.

This chain links TRBV20-1 with TRBJ2-1; perhaps TRBD1 as D (6 bases). The CDR3 is made up of 13 amino acids. Germline CDR1 is DFQATT and CDR2 is SNEGSKA (reference sequence). Trimming removed 5 bases at V and 7 bases at J, with 15 bases between. The CDR3 DNA is TGCAGTGCTTCACCGACAGGCATAAATGAGCAGTTCTTC. It specifies CSASPTGINEQFF.

DNA for the CDR3: TGCAGTGCTAGGGGAGCGGGAGGGGGAGATACGCAGTATTTT. Encoded protein: CSARGAGGGDTQYF. V and J are TRBV20-1 and TRBJ2-3; 10 nucleotides align to TRBD2. Trimming took 3 bases from V and 5 from J; bases not matched to a gene: 5. The V gene's germline CDR1 is DFQATT and CDR2 SNEGSKA (reference sequence). This CDR3 contains 14 residues.

The genes are TRBV24-1 and TRBJ2-5; no clear D. Trimming took 4 bases from V and 1 from J, leaving 6 bases between them. This CDR3 has 13 amino acids. Germline V gene lookup returns CDR1 KGHDR and CDR2 SFDVKD. As DNA, the CDR3 is TGTGCCACCAGTGAAGGCTCCCAAGAGACCCAGTACTTC. Amino acid sequence: CATSEGSQETQYF.

This clonotype was observed a few times. The chain combines TRBV9 with TRBJ2-5; D gene uncertain. Trimming cost V 0 bases and J 1 base, with 10 bases left between them. The CDR3 covers 15 residues. In germline, CDR1 is SGDLS, CDR2 YYNGEE. The CDR3 coding sequence is TGTGCCAGCAGCGTAGAGGCCGGCAGCCAAGAGACCCAGTACTTC. Translated, it gives CASSVEAGSQETQYF.

The chain uses TRBV28 and TRBJ1-3, with 8 bases aligning to TRBD1. This CDR3 is built from 14 residues. V was clipped by 8 bases and J by 5 bases; unmatched bases: 8. CDR1 is MDHEN, CDR2 SYDVKM, per germline. The CDR3 here is CASGIRGPRNTIYF. Written as DNA, the CDR3 is TGTGCCAGCGGTATCAGGGGGCCCAGAAACACCATATATTTT.

The J gene is TRBJ2-1, the V gene TRBV7-2, with D uncertain. Trimming removed 1 base from V and 5 bases from J, with 9 bases in between. CDR3 size: 14 residues. Germline lookup yields CDR1 SGHTA and CDR2 FQGNSA. CDR3 in DNA: TGTGCCAGCAGCTTAGGCCTCAGCCACAATGAGCAGTTCTTC. Amino acids: CASSLGLSHNEQFF.

The V call is TRBV12-3 or TRBV12-4, the J call TRBJ1-5; 7 bases agree with TRBD1. CDR3 length equals 15 residues. The V segment lost 5 bases and the J segment 7 bases; nucleotides outside the gene matches: 11. CDR3 sequence (DNA): TGTGCCAGCAGTATGACAGGGCTAGGGGAACAGCCCCAGCATTTT. Amino acids: CASSMTGLGEQPQHF.

This clonotype turned up a few times. The chain joins TRBV5-1 to TRBJ2-5; D is unclear. Trimming cost V 5 bases and J 0 bases, with 14 bases left between them. CDR3 size: 15 residues. Germline lookup yields CDR1 SGHRS and CDR2 YFSETQ. DNA for the CDR3: TGCGCCAGCAGTTATGGAACCCATAACCAAGAGACCCAGTACTTC. Amino acids: CASSYGTHNQETQYF.

The genes are TRBV7-2 and TRBJ2-3, with D tentatively TRBD2 (5 bases). Germline V gene data show CDR1 as SGHTA and CDR2 as FQGNSA. V lost 0 bases, J lost 4 bases, and 11 bases lay in between. This CDR3 comprises 15 residues. The CDR3 spells CASSLAPRSADTQYF. CDR3 nucleotide sequence: TGTGCCAGCAGCTTAGCCCCCCGTAGCGCAGATACGCAGTATTTT.

This clonotype has only a few counts. The CDR3: CASSSQGSLDTQYF. CDR3 DNA: TGCGCCAGCAGCTCTCAGGGCTCTCTAGATACGCAGTATTTT. The V gene is TRBV5-1, the J gene TRBJ2-3; maybe TRBD1 (5 bases). CDR3 length: 14 amino acids. Trimming left V 3 bases short and J 5 bases short, with 13 bases between. The germline CDR1 and CDR2 sequences are SGHRS and YFSETQ.

This chain uses TRBV15 with TRBJ2-7; D is possibly TRBD2 (5 bases). Trimming removed 0 bases at V and 0 bases at J, with 9 bases between. The germline V gene has CDR1 LNHNV and CDR2 YYDKDF (reference sequence). This CDR3 is built from 15 residues. CDR3 sequence reads: CATSRESGDSYEQYF. In DNA form, the CDR3 reads TGTGCCACCAGCAGAGAGAGCGGAGACTCCTACGAGCAGTACTTC.

This clonotype has only a few counts. This chain links TRBV5-1 with TRBJ2-5, with 7 bases matching TRBD1. Germline values: CDR1 SGHRS, CDR2 YFSETQ. The trim removed 1 base at V and 4 bases at J, leaving 7 bases unmatched. The CDR3 spans 15 residues. Here the CDR3 reads CASSLSVTGRETQYF. CDR3 in DNA: TGCGCCAGCAGCTTGAGTGTGACAGGGCGAGAGACCCAGTACTTC.

The sample holds a few counts of this clonotype. The rearrangement joins TRBV10-3 to TRBJ2-1; perhaps TRBD1 as D (6 bases). Trimming took 0 bases from V and 9 from J, leaving 15 bases between them. The CDR3 runs to 15 residues. The germline CDR1 and CDR2 sequences are ENHRY and SYGVKD. CDR3 residues: CAISESLALQGEQFF. The CDR3 DNA is TGTGCCATCAGTGAGTCCCTAGCTCTACAGGGTGAGCAGTTCTTC.

The gene calls are TRBV2 and TRBJ2-1, with TRBD2 matching 11 bases. The CDR3 is 18 residues long. The germline V gene encodes CDR1 SNHLY and CDR2 FYNNEI. The V and J ends lost 11 bases and 0 bases, in that order; junction bases with no gene match: 15. CDR3 residues: CALSLGTSGMSSYNEQFF. The CDR3 bases are TGTGCCCTCAGTTTAGGGACTAGCGGAATGAGCTCCTACAATGAGCAGTTCTTC.

This clonotype came up many times. The chain employs TRBV29-1 and TRBJ2-4; D is perhaps TRBD1 (6 bases). The CDR3 is 11 residues long. Germline V gene sequence: CDR1 SQVTM, CDR2 ANQGSEA. V lost 6 bases and J 9 bases, leaving 12 bases between the germline ends. The CDR3 sequence: CSVAGERIQYF. As DNA, the CDR3 is TGCAGCGTGGCAGGGGAGCGCATTCAGTACTTC.

This clonotype showed up just a few times. The rearrangement joins TRBV10-3 to TRBJ2-1; 15 bases are a match to TRBD2. V dropped 10 bases and J dropped 6; count of bases not matched to a gene: 4. The CDR3 runs to 14 residues. Germline V gene data show CDR1 as ENHRY and CDR2 as SYGVKD. CDR3 coding DNA: TGTGCCACGGGACTAGCGGGAGGCTCCAATGAGCAGTTCTTC. It yields the protein CATGLAGGSNEQFF.

In this sample, this clonotype turned up many times. The chain is built from TRBV28 and TRBJ2-2, with D unclear. This CDR3 contains 14 residues. Trimming removed 6 bases from V and 4 bases from J, with 12 bases in between. The germline V gene has CDR1 MDHEN and CDR2 SYDVKM. As DNA, the CDR3 is TGTGCCAGCAGGCCGCCGGCGGTCACCGGGGAGCTGTTTTTT. Amino acids: CASRPPAVTGELFF.

The chain links TRBV6-2 or TRBV6-3 to TRBJ1-3; no clear D gene. This CDR3 spans 11 amino acids. The V gene lost 7 bases and the J gene lost 4 bases, with 5 bases spanning the gap. Germline V gene lookup returns CDR1 MNHEY and CDR2 SVGEGT. In DNA form, the CDR3 reads TGTGCCAGCATCATCGGAAACACCATATATTTT. This sequence encodes CASIIGNTIYF.

A few counts support this clonotype. The chain combines TRBV12-3 or TRBV12-4 with TRBJ2-2; 8 bases align to TRBD2. Losses at the gene ends were 5 bases for V and 2 bases for J; bases not matched to a gene: 7. The CDR3 has 16 amino acids. The chain's CDR3 is CASSRFGGVNTGELFF. The CDR3 region has the DNA TGTGCCAGCAGTCGTTTCGGGGGGGTTAACACCGGGGAGCTGTTTTTT.

Only a few counts were recorded for this clonotype. The chain uses TRBV9 and TRBJ2-1; the match to TRBD1 covers 8 bases. Germline assignment: CDR1 SGDLS and CDR2 YYNGEE. The CDR3 length is 16 residues. With V trimmed by 0 bases and J by 6 bases, 8 bases remained unmatched. CDR3 protein: CASSVVWTGSGNEQFF. CDR3 coding DNA: TGTGCCAGCAGCGTAGTATGGACAGGGTCCGGCAATGAGCAGTTCTTC.

The chain is built from TRBV11-1 and TRBJ2-4; 12 bases fit TRBD1. This CDR3 comprises 16 residues. V lost 5 bases to trimming and J lost 4 bases; unmatched junction nucleotides: 6. Germline V lookup: CDR1 SGHAT, CDR2 FQDESV (reference sequence). The CDR3 DNA sequence: TGTGCCAGCAGCGAAGCGGGACAGGGGGCGAAAAACATTCAGTACTTC. This gives the protein CASSEAGQGAKNIQYF.

This clonotype was seen more than once but under ten times. The CDR3 DNA is TGTGCCAGCACCGAGACAGGGGCTGGGCAGCCCCAGCATTTT. Its protein is CASTETGAGQPQHF. The chain couples TRBV12-3 or TRBV12-4 to TRBJ1-5; 8 bases are a match to TRBD1. The CDR3 runs 14 residues. Trimming cost V 7 bases and J 7 bases; bases outside gene matches: 9.

This clonotype has only a few counts. This chain uses TRBV24-1 with TRBJ2-3; 8 nucleotides agree with TRBD2. J lost 2 bases, V lost 3 bases, and 6 bases had no gene match. The CDR3 length is 16 residues. The germline V gene encodes CDR1 KGHDR and CDR2 SFDVKD. The CDR3 DNA reads as TGTGCCACCAGTGATCCTAGCGGGCCGGACACAGATACGCAGTATTTT. Translated, it gives CATSDPSGPDTDTQYF.

This clonotype was seen only a few times. The genes are TRBV7-6 and TRBJ1-6, with D uncertain. Trimming pared 2 bases from V and 9 bases from J, leaving 26 bases between. This CDR3 spans 19 amino acids. The germline V gene encodes CDR1 SGHVS and CDR2 FNYEAQ. The CDR3 reads CASSLIRANSKSFGSPLHF. As DNA, the CDR3 is TGTGCCAGCAGCTTAATCCGCGCGAATAGTAAGAGCTTTGGTTCACCCCTCCACTTT. The full variable domain, its missing parts supplied by reference TRBV7-6 and TRBJ1-6, is GAGVSQSPRYKVTKRGQDVALRCDPISGHVSLYWYRQALGQGPEFLTYFNYEAQQDKSGLPNDRFSAERPEGSISTLTIQRTEQRDSAMYRCASSLIRANSKSFGSPLHFGNGTRLTVT.